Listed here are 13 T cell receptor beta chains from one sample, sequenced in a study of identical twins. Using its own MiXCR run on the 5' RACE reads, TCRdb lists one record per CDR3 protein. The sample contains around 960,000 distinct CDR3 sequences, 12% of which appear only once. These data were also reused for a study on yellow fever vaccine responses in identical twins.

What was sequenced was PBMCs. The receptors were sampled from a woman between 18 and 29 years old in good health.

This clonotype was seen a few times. CDR3 in amino acids: CASFRSRDNEQFF. The CDR3 coding sequence is TGTGCCAGCTTCAGGTCTCGGGACAATGAGCAGTTCTTC. The chain recombines TRBV6-1 with TRBJ2-1; no clear D. CDR3 length: 13 residues. Germline CDR1 and CDR2: MNHNS and SASEGT. Trimming removed 8 bases at V and 5 bases at J, with 13 bases between.

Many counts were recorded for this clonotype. CDR3 protein: CASRHTTSGRPDEQFF. CDR3 DNA: TGTGCCAGCAGGCACACGACTAGCGGGAGGCCCGATGAGCAGTTCTTC. This chain connects TRBV6-1 to TRBJ2-1; 13 bases fit TRBD2. Germline CDR1 reads MNHNS; CDR2 reads SASEGT. V gave up 6 bases and J gave up 8 bases; unmatched junction bases: 10. The CDR3 consists of 16 residues.

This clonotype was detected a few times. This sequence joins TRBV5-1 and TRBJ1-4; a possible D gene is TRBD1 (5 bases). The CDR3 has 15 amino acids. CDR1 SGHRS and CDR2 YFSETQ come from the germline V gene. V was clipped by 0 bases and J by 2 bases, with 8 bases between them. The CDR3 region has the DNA TGCGCCAGCAGCTTGGACCCAGGGACTAATGAAAAACTGTTTTTT. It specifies CASSLDPGTNEKLFF.

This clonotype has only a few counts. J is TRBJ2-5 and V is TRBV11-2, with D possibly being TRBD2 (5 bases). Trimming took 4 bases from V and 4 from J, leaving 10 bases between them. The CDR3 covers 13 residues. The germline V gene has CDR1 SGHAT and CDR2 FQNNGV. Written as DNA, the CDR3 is TGTGCCAGCAGCTCCGCCCGGGGAGAGACCCAGTACTTC. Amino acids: CASSSARGETQYF.

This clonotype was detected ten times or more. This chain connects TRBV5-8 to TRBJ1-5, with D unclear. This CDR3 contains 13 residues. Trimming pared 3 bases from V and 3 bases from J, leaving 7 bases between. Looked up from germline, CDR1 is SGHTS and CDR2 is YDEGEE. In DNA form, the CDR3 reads TGTGCCAGCAGCTCCGGGCCCAATCAGCCCCAGCATTTT. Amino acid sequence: CASSSGPNQPQHF.

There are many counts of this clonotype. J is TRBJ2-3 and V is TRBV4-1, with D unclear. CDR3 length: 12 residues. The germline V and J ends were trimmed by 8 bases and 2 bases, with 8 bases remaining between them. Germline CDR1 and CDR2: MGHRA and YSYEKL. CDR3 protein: CASSKPTDTQYF. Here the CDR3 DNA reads TGCGCCAGCTCTAAACCCACAGATACGCAGTATTTT.

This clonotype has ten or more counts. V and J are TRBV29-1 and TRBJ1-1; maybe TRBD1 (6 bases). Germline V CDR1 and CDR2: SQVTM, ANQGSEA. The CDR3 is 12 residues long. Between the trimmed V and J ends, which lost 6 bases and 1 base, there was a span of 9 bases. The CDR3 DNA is TGCAGCGTCAAGACAGGGAACACTGAAGCTTTCTTT. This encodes CSVKTGNTEAFF.

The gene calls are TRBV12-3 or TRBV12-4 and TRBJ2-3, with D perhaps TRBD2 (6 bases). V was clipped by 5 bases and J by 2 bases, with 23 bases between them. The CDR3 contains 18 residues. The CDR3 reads CASSVVLADSLITDTQYF. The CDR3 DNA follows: TGTGCCAGCAGTGTTGTACTAGCAGATTCCCTTATCACAGATACGCAGTATTTT.

The CDR3 DNA reads TGTGCCAGCGGGGCAGGACTAGCGGGCTACGAGCAGTACTTC. Amino acid sequence: CASGAGLAGYEQYF. The rearrangement joins TRBV27 to TRBJ2-7; 11 bases agree with TRBD2. The V and J ends lost 8 bases and 3 bases, in that order; junction bases with no gene match: 6. Germline V gene data show CDR1 as MNHEY and CDR2 as SMNVEV (reference sequence). The CDR3 runs to 14 residues.

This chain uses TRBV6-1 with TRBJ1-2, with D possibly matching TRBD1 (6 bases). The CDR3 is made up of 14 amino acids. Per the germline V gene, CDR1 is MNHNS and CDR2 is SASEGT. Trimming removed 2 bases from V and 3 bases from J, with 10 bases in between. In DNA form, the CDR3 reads TGTGCCAGCAGTGAAAGGAGGGGGGACTATGGCTACACCTTC. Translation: CASSERRGDYGYTF.

As DNA, the CDR3 is TGTGCCAGCAGTTACCTCCGGACGGGAAACTACGAGCAGTACTTC. It specifies CASSYLRTGNYEQYF. V gene TRBV6-2 or TRBV6-3 combines with J gene TRBJ2-7; maybe TRBD2 (5 bases). Trimming removed 2 bases from V and 3 bases from J, with 14 bases in between. The CDR3 has 15 amino acids. CDR1 and CDR2 (germline): MNHEY, SVGEGT.

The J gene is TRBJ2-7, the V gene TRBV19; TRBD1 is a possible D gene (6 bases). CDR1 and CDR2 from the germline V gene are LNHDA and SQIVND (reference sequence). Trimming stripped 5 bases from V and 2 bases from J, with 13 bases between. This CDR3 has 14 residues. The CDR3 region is CASSLPDRTYEQYF. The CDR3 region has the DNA TGTGCCAGTAGTCTCCCGGACAGAACCTACGAGCAGTACTTC.

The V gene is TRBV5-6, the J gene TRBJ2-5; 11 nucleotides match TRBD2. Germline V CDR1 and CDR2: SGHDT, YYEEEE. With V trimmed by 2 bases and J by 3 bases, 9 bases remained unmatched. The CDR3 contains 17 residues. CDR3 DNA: TGTGCCAGCAGCTTACTCCGACTAGCGGGGCCAAAAGAGACCCAGTACTTC. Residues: CASSLLRLAGPKETQYF.